A selection of T cell receptor beta chains follows, all from one sample in a study of shared clonotypes between healthy human individuals. Measured with immunoSEQ multiplex PCR; TCRdb has only the in-frame clones, and not every one. The sample includes 1.4 million to 1.5 million clones, around 97% of them seen just once. Material: naive CD4+ T cells sorted from blood. The receptors come from a man younger than 45 in good health. The CDR3 runs from the conserved cysteine through the conserved F or W. Rows may omit the clone size; those that give it use once, few, many or a size class.

J gene	V gene	clone size	CDR3 protein
TRBJ2-5	TRBV5-1	-	CASSFFTQGAQETQYF
TRBJ2-5	TRBV7-9	-	CASSFGTGTQETQYF
TRBJ2-6	TRBV14	-	CASSPLEGGSGANVLTF
TRBJ2-4	TRBV6-5	once	CASSYRDPLGNIQYF
TRBJ2-2	TRBV7-2	-	CATRGVGASGELFF
TRBJ2-5	TRBV18	-	CASSPRGIQETQYF
TRBJ2-7	TRBV5-1	once	CASGTAYEQYF
TRBJ2-5	TRBV9	-	CASALGGSGDVTETQYF
TRBJ2-6	TRBV7-3	-	CASSFEGLSGANVLTF
TRBJ2-3	TRBV19	-	CASSSLAGAPTDTQYF
TRBJ2-7	TRBV10-3	-	CAISRDSGRDPREQYF
TRBJ2-4	TRBV30	-	CAWSAGAKNIQYF
TRBJ2-1	TRBV11-3	-	CASSLGRYNEQFF
TRBJ2-1	TRBV27	-	CASSLLRDFYNEQFF
TRBJ2-1	TRBV5-1	-	CATALRTYNEQFF
TRBJ2-7	TRBV11-2	-	CASSWAGSSYEQYF
TRBJ2-7	TRBV6-1	once	CASSEVIRDRDYEQYF
TRBJ2-2	TRBV2	-	CASSVVESTGELFF
TRBJ1-3	TRBV10-2	-	CASSESGRTASGNTIYF
TRBJ2-7	TRBV5-5	-	CASSWGPFYEQYF
TRBJ1-2	TRBV7-9	-	CASSLKDGPYGYTF
TRBJ1-5	TRBV7-2	-	CASSFLGTVNQPQHF
TRBJ1-1	TRBV10-3	-	CAISVTSGNTEAFF
TRBJ2-3	TRBV18	-	CASSPSQELVTDTQYF
TRBJ2-3	TRBV5-1	-	CASSSGPGGADTQYF
TRBJ2-7	TRBV10-1	-	CASSDSYEQYF
TRBJ2-7	TRBV18	-	CASSPSYYEQYF
TRBJ1-1	TRBV29-1	-	CSVERQGAPPTEAFF
TRBJ2-3	TRBV4-2	-	CASSPSTVATDTQYF
TRBJ2-3	TRBV15	-	CATSRDPSADDTQYF
TRBJ2-7	TRBV5-6	-	CASSLLWTGAISYEQYF
TRBJ2-7	TRBV27	-	CASNTVFEGPEQYF
TRBJ1-1	TRBV28	-	CASRVDWPSTEAFF
TRBJ1-2	TRBV2	-	CASRARTGPAGYTF
TRBJ2-3	TRBV2	-	CASLLSLSTDTQYF
TRBJ1-5	TRBV7-9	once	CASSPSTGPNQPQHF
TRBJ1-1	TRBV5-1	-	CASSQRQGGFRTEAFF
TRBJ2-3	TRBV27	-	CASSPLHSFGLSTPDTQYF
TRBJ2-7	TRBV9	-	CASSVALQGGRNEQYF
TRBJ2-7	TRBV11-2	-	CASSPSPGGLPYEQYF
TRBJ1-1	TRBV6-5	once	CASTSSGGSYTEAFF
TRBJ2-3	TRBV27	-	CASSSPTPSTDTQYF
TRBJ2-2	TRBV7-2	-	CASVDGGRLNTGELFF
TRBJ1-2	TRBV19	once	CASRDYRARGYTF
TRBJ1-3	TRBV6-5	-	CASRGAGNTIYF